The rows below give T cell receptor beta chains drawn from one sample of a study of spatial heterogeneity in lung cancer. TCRdb re-analysed the 5' RACE reads in MiXCR, keeping a single row per CDR3 protein. The table records about 27,000 distinct CDR3 sequences, about 7.6% of them present only once. The source was PBMCs, collected at surgery. The receptor source for this set is a male donor with early-stage non-small cell lung cancer. Both conserved end residues are part of each CDR3. D genes are given only for firm matches. Only some rows state a clone size, as once, few, many or a class for expanded clones.

j_call: TRBJ2-7
v_call: TRBV7-9
d_call: NA
clone_size: NA
cdr3_aa: CASATDSYEQYF
cdr3_nt: TGTGCCAGCGCTACGGACTCCTACGAGCAGTACTTC

j_call: TRBJ2-3
v_call: TRBV6-5
d_call: TRBD2
clone_size: NA
cdr3_aa: CASSLAGPTDTQYF
cdr3_nt: TGTGCCAGCAGTCTAGCGGGCCCCACAGATACGCAGTATTTT

j_call: TRBJ2-1
v_call: TRBV24-1
d_call: NA
clone_size: NA
cdr3_aa: CATSLGERGFSNEQFF
cdr3_nt: TGTGCCACCAGTCTGGGAGAGAGGGGTTTTAGCAATGAGCAGTTCTTC

j_call: TRBJ1-6
v_call: TRBV6-1
d_call: TRBD1
clone_size: NA
cdr3_aa: CASTDRGQGTSPLHF
cdr3_nt: TGTGCCAGCACCGACCGGGGACAGGGAACTTCACCCCTCCACTTT

j_call: TRBJ2-7
v_call: TRBV11-2
d_call: NA
clone_size: few
cdr3_aa: CASSFPWDTTYEQYF
cdr3_nt: TGTGCCAGCAGCTTCCCCTGGGACACTACCTACGAGCAGTACTTC

j_call: TRBJ2-7
v_call: TRBV3-1
d_call: NA
clone_size: many
cdr3_aa: CASSRNYEQYF
cdr3_nt: TGTGCCAGCAGCCGCAACTACGAGCAGTACTTC

j_call: TRBJ1-5
v_call: TRBV20-1
d_call: TRBD1
clone_size: few
cdr3_aa: CSARGSRGSDQPQHF
cdr3_nt: TGCAGTGCTAGAGGGAGCAGGGGGAGTGATCAGCCCCAGCATTTT

j_call: TRBJ2-5
v_call: TRBV2
d_call: NA
clone_size: many
cdr3_aa: CASSEPQETQYF
cdr3_nt: TGTGCCAGCAGTGAGCCCCAAGAGACCCAGTACTTC

j_call: TRBJ2-1
v_call: TRBV27
d_call: NA
clone_size: few
cdr3_aa: CASSLGWGRSSYNEQFF
cdr3_nt: TGTGCCAGCAGTTTAGGGTGGGGCCGAAGCTCCTACAATGAGCAGTTCTTC

j_call: TRBJ2-3
v_call: TRBV3-1
d_call: TRBD2
clone_size: many
cdr3_aa: CASSRKRGDTDTQYF
cdr3_nt: TGTGCCAGCAGCCGAAAGCGGGGTGACACAGATACGCAGTATTTT

j_call: TRBJ2-1
v_call: TRBV6-6
d_call: NA
clone_size: many
cdr3_aa: CASSSPGVEQFF
cdr3_nt: TGTGCCAGCAGTAGTCCGGGAGTTGAGCAGTTCTTC

j_call: TRBJ1-1
v_call: TRBV4-1
d_call: NA
clone_size: many
cdr3_aa: CASSQLQGYMNTEAFF
cdr3_nt: TGCGCCAGCAGCCAGCTCCAGGGGTACATGAACACTGAAGCTTTCTTT

j_call: TRBJ1-3
v_call: TRBV7-9
d_call: NA
clone_size: many
cdr3_aa: CASSFALGGGGGNTIYF
cdr3_nt: TGTGCCAGCAGCTTCGCCTTAGGAGGAGGAGGTGGAAACACCATATATTTT

j_call: TRBJ1-1
v_call: TRBV18
d_call: NA
clone_size: NA
cdr3_aa: CASSPAGRGTEAFF
cdr3_nt: TGTGCCAGCTCACCAGCCGGGAGGGGCACTGAAGCTTTCTTT

j_call: TRBJ2-2
v_call: TRBV6-6
d_call: TRBD1
clone_size: many
cdr3_aa: CASSYSDRGRAGELFF
cdr3_nt: TGTGCCAGCAGTTACTCAGACAGGGGGAGGGCCGGGGAGCTGTTTTTT

j_call: TRBJ2-3
v_call: TRBV4-1
d_call: NA
clone_size: few
cdr3_aa: CASSQDPGLDTQYF
cdr3_nt: TGCGCCAGCAGCCAAGATCCGGGTCTGGATACGCAGTATTTT

j_call: TRBJ2-7
v_call: TRBV19
d_call: NA
clone_size: few
cdr3_aa: CASSIRIWGEQYF
cdr3_nt: TGTGCCAGTAGTATACGGATCTGGGGCGAGCAGTACTTC

j_call: TRBJ2-7
v_call: TRBV5-5
d_call: TRBD1
clone_size: many
cdr3_aa: CASSPSGQGREQYF
cdr3_nt: TGTGCCAGCAGCCCTTCGGGACAGGGGCGCGAGCAGTACTTC

j_call: TRBJ1-1
v_call: TRBV4-1
d_call: TRBD1
clone_size: few
cdr3_aa: CASSQPGTVLDTEAFF
cdr3_nt: TGCGCCAGCAGCCAGCCCGGGACAGTTCTCGACACTGAAGCTTTCTTT

j_call: TRBJ1-6
v_call: TRBV27
d_call: NA
clone_size: many
cdr3_aa: CASSLLWGSSSPLHF
cdr3_nt: TGTGCCAGCAGTTTATTATGGGGTTCGAGTTCACCCCTCCACTTT

j_call: TRBJ2-3
v_call: TRBV11-1
d_call: NA
clone_size: medium-sized
cdr3_aa: CASSHEGAADLTDTQYF
cdr3_nt: TGTGCCAGCAGTCATGAAGGGGCTGCGGATCTCACAGATACGCAGTATTTT

j_call: TRBJ1-6
v_call: TRBV12-3/TRBV12-4
d_call: NA
clone_size: many
cdr3_aa: CASSFGGNSPLHF
cdr3_nt: TGTGCCAGCAGTTTCGGTGGTAATTCACCCCTCCACTTT

j_call: TRBJ2-2
v_call: TRBV10-3
d_call: NA
clone_size: many
cdr3_aa: CAMRPTVTNTGELFF
cdr3_nt: TGTGCCATGCGCCCGACAGTGACAAACACCGGGGAGCTGTTTTTT

j_call: TRBJ2-2
v_call: TRBV5-1
d_call: NA
clone_size: NA
cdr3_aa: CASSLEQVNTGELFF
cdr3_nt: TGCGCCAGCAGCTTGGAGCAGGTGAACACCGGGGAGCTGTTTTTT

j_call: TRBJ2-5
v_call: TRBV7-8
d_call: TRBD2
clone_size: many
cdr3_aa: CASSARLAGGGSATQYF
cdr3_nt: TGTGCCAGCAGCGCCCGACTAGCGGGAGGCGGTTCAGCGACCCAGTACTTC

j_call: TRBJ1-1
v_call: TRBV20-1
d_call: NA
clone_size: NA
cdr3_aa: CSARSGNTEAFF
cdr3_nt: TGCAGTGCTAGGTCCGGGAACACTGAAGCTTTCTTT

j_call: TRBJ1-5
v_call: TRBV7-2
d_call: TRBD1
clone_size: medium-sized
cdr3_aa: CASSFRPGGSNQPQHF
cdr3_nt: TGTGCCAGCAGCTTCAGGCCAGGGGGAAGCAATCAGCCCCAGCATTTT

j_call: TRBJ1-6
v_call: TRBV12-3/TRBV12-4
d_call: NA
clone_size: few
cdr3_aa: CASSWWGHGSPLHF
cdr3_nt: TGTGCCAGCAGCTGGTGGGGTCATGGTTCACCCCTCCACTTT

j_call: TRBJ2-2
v_call: TRBV4-2
d_call: TRBD2
clone_size: few
cdr3_aa: CASSPVASGSGTGELFF
cdr3_nt: TGTGCCAGCAGCCCAGTTGCGAGCGGGAGTGGGACCGGGGAGCTGTTTTTT

j_call: TRBJ2-1
v_call: TRBV4-1
d_call: TRBD2
clone_size: NA
cdr3_aa: CASSQVLGLQLEDEQFF
cdr3_nt: TGCGCCAGCAGCCAAGTCCTGGGACTACAGTTGGAGGATGAGCAGTTCTTC

j_call: TRBJ1-1
v_call: TRBV12-3/TRBV12-4
d_call: NA
clone_size: few
cdr3_aa: CASSSLGVNTEAFF
cdr3_nt: TGTGCCAGCAGTTCCCTCGGGGTGAACACTGAAGCTTTCTTT

j_call: TRBJ2-7
v_call: TRBV12-3/TRBV12-4
d_call: TRBD2
clone_size: many
cdr3_aa: CASSPLAGAAYEQYF
cdr3_nt: TGTGCCAGCAGTCCACTAGCGGGAGCTGCCTACGAGCAGTACTTC

j_call: TRBJ1-6
v_call: TRBV20-1
d_call: NA
clone_size: many
cdr3_aa: CSARDMGRDFNSPLHF
cdr3_nt: TGCAGTGCTAGAGATATGGGCAGGGATTTTAATTCACCCCTCCACTTT

j_call: TRBJ1-3
v_call: TRBV12-3/TRBV12-4
d_call: NA
clone_size: NA
cdr3_aa: CASSRRTGTGGNTIYF
cdr3_nt: TGTGCCAGCAGTCGACGGACCGGGACGGGAGGAAACACCATATATTTT

j_call: TRBJ2-7
v_call: TRBV5-6
d_call: TRBD2
clone_size: many
cdr3_aa: CASSPFARGVGYEQYF
cdr3_nt: TGTGCCAGCAGCCCCTTCGCCCGGGGGGTGGGCTACGAGCAGTACTTC

j_call: TRBJ1-1
v_call: TRBV4-1
d_call: NA
clone_size: many
cdr3_aa: CASSQGTDMPTEAFF
cdr3_nt: TGCGCCAGCAGCCAAGGTACGGATATGCCCACTGAAGCTTTCTTT

j_call: TRBJ1-1
v_call: TRBV5-1
d_call: NA
clone_size: NA
cdr3_aa: CASSLTNRVTEAFF
cdr3_nt: TGCGCCAGCAGCCTAACTAACAGGGTCACTGAAGCTTTCTTT

j_call: TRBJ1-4
v_call: TRBV10-3
d_call: NA
clone_size: NA
cdr3_aa: CAIAPGLSPPGNEKLFF
cdr3_nt: TGTGCCATCGCCCCGGGACTATCTCCACCGGGTAATGAAAAACTGTTTTTT